A single sample is the source of the 26 T cell receptor beta chains below, sequenced in a study of blood T cell repertoires in COVID-19. TCRdb's table, derived via immunoSEQ multiplex PCR, lists solely in-frame clones and lacks some. Here the sample spans over 120,000 clones, about 89% being singletons. Sequencing was carried out using peripheral blood. The receptors stem from a man aged 55 to 70 with active or convalescent COVID-19.

This sequence joins TRBV5-6 and TRBJ2-7, with TRBD2 matching over 12 bases. Per the germline V gene, CDR1 is SGHDT and CDR2 is YYEEEE. With V trimmed by 4 bases and J by 4 bases, 18 bases remained unmatched. This CDR3 has 19 residues. CDR3 region: CASSPPRLAGGPFQYEQYF. The CDR3 nucleotides read TGTGCCAGCAGCCCCCCCCGGCTAGCGGGAGGGCCTTTTCAGTACGAGCAGTACTTC.

The chain combines TRBV25-1 with TRBJ1-1; 11 positions agree with TRBD1. The CDR3 extends over 14 amino acids. V was clipped by 6 bases and J by 4 bases; unmatched bases: 4. Germline CDR1 MGHDK, CDR2 SYGVNS. As DNA, the CDR3 is TGTGCCAGCAGCGGGACAGGGGGAGTCACTGAAGCTTTCTTT. Translating it yields CASSGTGGVTEAFF. Supplemented by reference TRBV25-1 and TRBJ1-1, the full variable domain reads EADIYQTPRYLVIGTGKKITLECSQTMGHDKMYWYQQDPGMELHLIHYSYGVNSTEKGDLSSESTVSRIRTEHFPLTLESARPSHTSQYLCASSGTGGVTEAFFGQGTRLTVV.

The table lists this clone with a few counts. The V call is TRBV9, the J call TRBJ2-2; no clear D. V lost 4 bases, J lost 0 bases, and 13 bases lay in between. This CDR3 has 16 amino acids. The V gene's germline CDR1 is SGDLS and CDR2 YYNGEE. DNA of the CDR3: TGTGCCAGCAGCCCTCAATGGCAGGCGAACACCGGGGAGCTGTTTTTT. Amino acids: CASSPQWQANTGELFF.

This chain links TRBV10-3 with TRBJ2-7, with TRBD1 identical over 8 bases. The CDR3 spans 14 residues. The V gene's germline CDR1 is ENHRY and CDR2 SYGVKD. V gave up 4 bases and J gave up 0 bases; unmatched junction bases: 2. The CDR3 DNA follows: TGTGCCATCAGTGGAACAGGGGGCTCCTACGAGCAGTACTTC. Protein: CAISGTGGSYEQYF.

The rearrangement joins TRBV18 to TRBJ1-4, with a possible D match to TRBD1 (6 bases). The CDR3 contains 16 residues. The germline gives CDR1 KGHSH, CDR2 LQKENI. V was shortened by 5 bases and J by 3 bases, with 16 bases between the two germline ends. In DNA, the CDR3 is TGTGCCAGCTCAGTGACAGGTCTATCGGCTAATGAAAAACTGTTTTTT. This encodes CASSVTGLSANEKLFF.

The chain combines TRBV5-1 with TRBJ1-1; D is unresolved. The V gene's germline CDR1 is SGHRS and CDR2 YFSETQ. Deletions cut 5 bases from V and 1 base from J, with 9 bases between. The CDR3 is made up of 13 amino acids. CDR3 in amino acids: CASRSEGNTEAFF. CDR3 coding DNA: TGCGCCAGCAGATCAGAGGGGAACACTGAAGCTTTCTTT.

V is TRBV19 and J is TRBJ2-7; possible D gene TRBD2, 6 bases. Germline V gene data show CDR1 as LNHDA and CDR2 as SQIVND (reference sequence). This CDR3 has 17 amino acids. The V and J ends lost 6 bases and 2 bases respectively, with 23 bases between them. CDR3 coding DNA: TGTGCCAGTAGCGAACTCGGAGGGAACCTGAGCCCCTACGAGCAGTACTTC. This gives the protein CASSELGGNLSPYEQYF. The entire variable domain, with the rest obtained from reference TRBV19 and TRBJ2-7, is as follows: DGGITQSPKYLFRKEGQNVTLSCEQNLNHDAMYWYRQDPGQGLRLIYYSQIVNDFQKGDIAEGYSVSREKKESFPLTVTSAQKNPTAFYLCASSELGGNLSPYEQYFGPGTRLTVT.

The chain joins TRBV28 to TRBJ2-2; perhaps TRBD2 as D (6 bases). CDR1 is MDHEN, CDR2 SYDVKM, per germline. Trimming removed 11 bases from V and 0 bases from J, with 13 bases in between. The CDR3 is 14 residues long. CDR3 sequence reads: CAGMTSANTGELFF. CDR3 sequence (DNA): TGTGCCGGCATGACTAGTGCGAACACCGGGGAGCTGTTTTTT.

V is TRBV28 and J is TRBJ1-2; 11 bases align to TRBD1. Per germline, CDR1 MDHEN and CDR2 SYDVKM. V trimming: 1 base; J trimming: 5 bases; junction bases outside the gene matches: 3. The CDR3 is 15 residues long. CDR3 loop: CASSLLGQGGYGYTF. The DNA for the CDR3 is TGTGCCAGCAGTTTATTGGGACAGGGGGGGTATGGCTACACCTTC.

The J gene is TRBJ1-1, the V gene TRBV30, with no clear D. The germline gives CDR1 GTSNPN, CDR2 SVGIG (reference sequence). This CDR3 is built from 12 residues. V was shortened by 0 bases and J by 4 bases, with 6 bases between the two germline ends. The CDR3 region is CAWSVESTEAFF. The CDR3 DNA reads TGTGCCTGGAGTGTGGAGAGCACTGAAGCTTTCTTT.

The chain links TRBV29-1 to TRBJ1-2, with D uncertain. Trimming pared 6 bases from V and 0 bases from J, leaving 17 bases between. The germline CDR1 and CDR2 sequences are SQVTM and ANQGSEA. This CDR3 is built from 15 residues. CDR3 region: CSVSEWVPANYGYTF. CDR3 sequence (DNA): TGCAGCGTCTCGGAGTGGGTCCCAGCTAACTATGGCTACACCTTC.

The chain employs TRBV5-6 and TRBJ2-7, with D possibly matching TRBD2 (5 bases). Looked up from germline, CDR1 is SGHDT and CDR2 is YYEEEE. V lost 0 bases and J lost 4, with 11 bases in between. The CDR3 length is 14 residues. CDR3 bases: TGTGCCAGCAGCTTGGATGGGAGCGGTTACGAGCAGTACTTC. Translated: CASSLDGSGYEQYF.

Regarding this clone: The junction shows a germline mismatch at one end, possibly a read error. This sequence joins TRBV14 and TRBJ1-1, with 11 bases identical to TRBD1. This CDR3 has 15 residues. Germline lookup yields CDR1 SGHDN and CDR2 FVKESK. The DNA of the CDR3 is TGTGCCAGCAGCAAAGAGGGACAGGGGGGCACTGAAGCTTTCTTT. This sequence encodes CASSKEGQGGTEAFF. Together with reference TRBV14 and TRBJ1-1, the CDR3 gives the full variable domain: EAGVTQFPSHSVIEKGQTVTLRCDPISGHDNLYWYRRVMGKEIKFLLHFVKESKQDESGMPNNRFLAERTGGTYSTLKVQPAELEDSGVYFCASSKEGQGGTEAFFGQGTRLTVV.

The chain combines TRBV19 with TRBJ1-5; 8 bases are a match to TRBD1. Germline loops: CDR1 LNHDA, CDR2 SQIVND (reference sequence). The CDR3 length is 17 residues. V was clipped by 2 bases and J by 0 bases; unmatched bases: 6. DNA for the CDR3: TGTGCCAGTAGTATACGACAGGGGACTAATAGCAATCAGCCCCAGCATTTT. This translates into CASSIRQGTNSNQPQHF.

V is TRBV30 and J is TRBJ2-3, with a tentative D call TRBD2 (7 bases). Germline assignment: CDR1 GTSNPN and CDR2 SVGIG (reference sequence). The CDR3 is 13 residues long. Deletions cut 8 bases from V and 2 bases from J, with 14 bases between. CDR3 region: CALPGGATDTQYF. DNA for the CDR3: TGTGCCCTACCTGGGGGGGCCACAGATACGCAGTATTTT.

DNA for the CDR3: TGTGCCAGCAGGCGTCCGGGACAGGGGTTTTCCTACGAGCAGTACTTC. This encodes CASRRPGQGFSYEQYF. The chain has TRBV27 and TRBJ2-7, with 10 nucleotides matching TRBD1. The CDR3 extends over 16 amino acids. Germline values: CDR1 MNHEY, CDR2 SMNVEV (reference sequence). Germline trimming cut 6 bases from V and 1 base from J; bases unmatched to any gene: 9.

This clone was seen just once. V usage is TRBV7-2 and J usage is TRBJ2-3; 7 bases align to TRBD1. Per the germline V gene, CDR1 is SGHTA and CDR2 is FQGNSA. The CDR3 is 17 amino acids. The V gene end was trimmed by 0 bases and the J gene end by 0 bases; junction bases not matched to a gene: 6. As DNA, the CDR3 is TGTGCCAGCAGCTTAGCCAGGGGGAGCGGCAGCACAGATACGCAGTATTTT. Protein sequence: CASSLARGSGSTDTQYF.

The rearrangement uses TRBV29-1 and TRBJ1-2, with D unresolved. Trimming pared 7 bases from V and 6 bases from J, leaving 12 bases between. CDR3 length equals 11 residues. Germline CDR1 SQVTM, CDR2 ANQGSEA. The DNA for the CDR3 is TGCAGCGGGGAAGAGAGCGATGGCTACACCTTC. Translated, it gives CSGEESDGYTF.

V gene TRBV4-1 combines with J gene TRBJ2-1, with TRBD1 matching over 9 bases. With V trimmed by 1 base and J by 8 bases, 9 bases remained unmatched. The germline V gene has CDR1 MGHRA and CDR2 YSYEKL. This CDR3 contains 16 residues. The CDR3 protein is CASSQAGQGRGDEQFF. CDR3 DNA: TGCGCCAGCAGCCAAGCTGGACAGGGGAGAGGGGATGAGCAGTTCTTC.

The rearrangement joins TRBV7-9 to TRBJ1-1; D unclear. The CDR3 is 14 residues long. CDR1 is SEHNR, CDR2 FQNEAQ, per germline (reference sequence). The ends were cut back, 5 bases at V and 0 bases at J, with 10 bases in the middle. As DNA, the CDR3 is TGTGCCAGCAGCCTCGGCGCGGTGAACACTGAAGCTTTCTTT. It is translated as CASSLGAVNTEAFF.

The V gene is TRBV5-4, the J gene TRBJ1-3, with D possibly TRBD1 on 6 matching bases. The CDR3 runs 14 residues. Trimming removed 4 bases from V and 2 bases from J, with 10 bases in between. CDR1 and CDR2 from the germline V gene are SGHNT and YYREEE (reference sequence). CDR3 bases: TGTGCCAGCAGCCAGGGGACCACTGGAAACACCATATATTTT. Residues: CASSQGTTGNTIYF.

The chain combines TRBV14 with TRBJ2-7, with 7 bases lining up with TRBD1. There are 16 residues in the CDR3. Germline V gives CDR1 SGHDN, CDR2 FVKESK. V was clipped by 3 bases and J by 2 bases; unmatched bases: 10. CDR3 sequence: CASSHPPGQTPYEQYF. In DNA form, the CDR3 reads TGTGCCAGCAGCCATCCCCCGGGACAGACCCCCTACGAGCAGTACTTC.

The V call is TRBV5-4, the J call TRBJ2-3; D possibly corresponds to TRBD1 (6 bases). Germline assignment: CDR1 SGHNT and CDR2 YYREEE (reference sequence). The V end was cut by 1 base, the J end by 3 bases, with 6 bases between. The CDR3 is 13 amino acids. CDR3 sequence: CASSLQGTDTQYF. The CDR3 bases are TGTGCCAGCAGCTTGCAGGGGACAGATACGCAGTATTTT.

The chain combines TRBV11-3 with TRBJ2-7, with D possibly TRBD2 on 6 matching bases. The CDR3 is 15 residues long. Germline CDR1 SGHNT, CDR2 YENEEA. The ends were cut back, 0 bases at V and 4 bases at J, with 13 bases in the middle. CDR3 nucleotide sequence: TGTGCCAGCAGCTTAGATGGAGGGGATTCTTACGAGCAGTACTTC. This gives the protein CASSLDGGDSYEQYF.

The chain employs TRBV7-2 and TRBJ1-1; D gene uncertain. The CDR3 extends over 15 amino acids. CDR1 is SGHTA, CDR2 FQGNSA, per germline. V shed 4 bases and J shed 1 base, with 13 bases lying between them. The CDR3 loop is CASSSYRGGNTEAFF. In nucleotides, the CDR3 is TGTGCCAGCAGCTCCTACCGGGGAGGGAACACTGAAGCTTTCTTT.

The chain carries TRBV5-1 and TRBJ2-7; maybe TRBD1 (7 bases). Between the trimmed V and J ends, which lost 0 bases and 4 bases, there was a span of 17 bases. Per germline, CDR1 SGHRS and CDR2 YFSETQ. The length of the CDR3 is 16 residues. The CDR3 region is CASSLVYGGGQYEQYF. The CDR3, as DNA: TGCGCCAGCAGCTTGGTATACGGAGGGGGCCAGTACGAGCAGTACTTC.